This entry features one T cell receptor beta chain sequence. This specimen belongs to a study of blood T cell repertoires in COVID-19. Study context: From the United States, Italy and Spain came samples of acute and convalescent COVID-19.

CDR3 size: 14 residues. Germline assignment: CDR1 SGHKS and CDR2 YYEKEE (reference sequence). V was cut by 2 bases and J by 1 base, with 10 bases left in between. Using immunoSEQ multiplex PCR, the repertoire was profiled, and TCRdb retains in-frame clones only, with some absent. The sample has about 170,000 clones, approximately 80% seen once. Participants spanned ages about 18 to 90 years and resided in 20 to 30 US areas. Recovered status applied to Cohort 3 donors who had two consecutive negative PCRs. It also applied to those with clearance or with symptom resolution. This sequence originates from a middle-aged man who had recovered from COVID-19. Sequenced sample: PBMCs or T cells enriched from blood (not recorded which). The chain has TRBV5-5 and TRBJ2-7; no clear D. The CDR3 is CASSFLEESYEQYF. As DNA, the CDR3 is TGTGCCAGCAGCTTTCTTGAGGAATCCTACGAGCAGTACTTC. Full variable domain (missing parts from reference TRBV5-5 and TRBJ2-7): DAGVTQSPTHLIKTRGQQVTLRCSPISGHKSVSWYQQVLGQGPQFIFQYYEKEERGRGNFPDRFSARQFPNYSSELNVNALLLGDSALYLCASSFLEESYEQYFGPGTRLTVT.